Sequencing of this TCR beta chain was carried out in a study of shared clonotypes between healthy human individuals. General study findings and limits: In the sorted subsets, rarefaction showed sequencing was incomplete despite large depth. Sampling was confined to blood; repertoires within tissues likely differ.

CD8 cells regarded as naive lacked CD45RO, were positively chosen for CCR7, and omitted terminally differentiated effector memory CD45RA+ cells. The CDR3 has 15 amino acids. Germline CDR1 MNHEY, CDR2 SMNVEV (reference sequence). V was shortened by 2 bases and J by 6 bases, with 14 bases between the two germline ends. Turning to this clone: Antigen: not known.

Here immunoSEQ multiplex PCR was the method, and the copy in TCRdb shows in-frame clones only, minus some. There are approximately 2,000,000 clones in the sample; approximately 92% occur only once, and roughly 1.7% lies in the top ten. Sequencing input: naive CD8+ T cells from PBMCs. V usage is TRBV27 and J usage is TRBJ1-5; D might be TRBD1 (6 bases). The clonotype comes from a man younger than 35 in good health. Some clones in this sample may be carry-over from other donors' samples. The DNA for the CDR3 is TGTGCCAGCAGTTTAAGTTGGGGGGCGCGTCAGCCCCAGCATTTT. This sequence encodes CASSLSWGARQPQHF.